The T cell receptor beta chain under discussion was sequenced for a study of glioma-infiltrating T cells after dendritic cell vaccination. Study at large: Three intradermal dendritic cell vaccine injections were given every two weeks. General study findings and limits: Patients with more pretreatment TILs had longer time to progression and survival.

In regard to this clone: Its target is not known.

Amplification used 60 V beta primers and 13 J beta primers. Produced via immunoSEQ multiplex PCR; TCRdb's table is partial and in-frame only. The data show roughly 400 clones, over 80% seen once. This receptor was identified in a human donor with glioblastoma. The sample here was tumor tissue, taken before dendritic cell vaccination.

The DNA of the CDR3 is TGTGCCAGTGCCGACAGGGGGTATTTAGATGGCTACACCTTC. It yields the protein CASADRGYLDGYTF. The V gene is TRBV19, the J gene TRBJ1-2; 9 bases align to TRBD1. Germline CDR1 reads LNHDA; CDR2 reads SQIVND (reference sequence). V lost 8 bases, J lost 6 bases, and 10 bases stayed unmatched. The CDR3 covers 14 residues. The variable domain in full, completed from reference TRBV19 and TRBJ1-2, reads DGGITQSPKYLFRKEGQNVTLSCEQNLNHDAMYWYRQDPGQGLRLIYYSQIVNDFQKGDIAEGYSVSREKKESFPLTVTSAQKNPTAFYLCASADRGYLDGYTFGSGTRLTVV.